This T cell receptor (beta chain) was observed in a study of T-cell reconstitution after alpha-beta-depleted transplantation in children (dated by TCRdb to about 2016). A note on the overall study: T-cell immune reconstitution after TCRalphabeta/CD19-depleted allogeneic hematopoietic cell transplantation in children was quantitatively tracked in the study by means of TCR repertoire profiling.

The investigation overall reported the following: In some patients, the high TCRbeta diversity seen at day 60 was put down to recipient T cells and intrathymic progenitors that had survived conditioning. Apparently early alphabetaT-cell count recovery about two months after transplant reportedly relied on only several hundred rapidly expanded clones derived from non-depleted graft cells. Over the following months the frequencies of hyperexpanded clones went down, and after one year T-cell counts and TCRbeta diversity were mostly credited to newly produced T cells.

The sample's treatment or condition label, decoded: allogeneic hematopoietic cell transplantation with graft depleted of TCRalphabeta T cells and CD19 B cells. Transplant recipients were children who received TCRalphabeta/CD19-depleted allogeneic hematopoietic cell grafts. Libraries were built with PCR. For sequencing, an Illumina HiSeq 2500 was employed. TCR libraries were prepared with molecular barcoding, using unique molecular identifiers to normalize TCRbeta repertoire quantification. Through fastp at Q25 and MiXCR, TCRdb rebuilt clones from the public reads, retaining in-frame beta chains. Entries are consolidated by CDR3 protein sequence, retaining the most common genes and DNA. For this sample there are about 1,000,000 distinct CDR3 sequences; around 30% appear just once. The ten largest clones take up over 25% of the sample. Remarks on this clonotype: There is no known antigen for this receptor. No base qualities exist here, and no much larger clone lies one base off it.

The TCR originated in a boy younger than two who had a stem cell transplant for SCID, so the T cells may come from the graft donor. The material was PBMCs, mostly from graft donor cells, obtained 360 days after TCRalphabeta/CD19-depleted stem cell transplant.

Here the CDR3 is given as CASSYSWGGSGANVLTF. The DNA sequence is given as TGTGCCAGCAGTTACTCCTGGGGTGGCTCTGGGGCCAACGTCCTGACTTTC. The V and J segments used are TRBV6-5 and TRBJ2-6; no D gene can be assigned with confidence. V sheds 0 bases and J sheds 0 bases, leaving 9 bases between their ends. CDR3 length: 17 amino acids, cysteine to phenylalanine. Only CDR3 DNA remains: 51 bases, in frame from the first base. In the germline V gene, CDR1 corresponds to MNHEY and CDR2 to SVGAGI.